This paragraph covers one T cell receptor (beta chain) sequence. These data originate in a study of blood T cell repertoires in COVID-19. Turning to the study itself: Acute and convalescent COVID-19 samples came from the United States, Italy and Spain.

Living in under 30 US areas, the participants were between roughly 18 and 95 years of age. Per the study methods: By means of reference gene primer amplification, nucleated cell counts were estimated. TCRdb's copy holds only in-frame clones and misses some; the assay was immunoSEQ multiplex PCR. That table supplies the V and J calls and clone size; D and trimming were determined from the DNA. The data hold about 400,000 clones, with 70% to 90% observed a single time. The CDR3 totals 15 residues. Trimming shortened V by 6 bases and J by 1 base, and 15 bases separated the two germline ends. Germline V lookup: CDR1 MNHEY, CDR2 SVGAGI.

Sample: PBMCs or T cells enriched from blood (not recorded which). V and J are TRBV6-5 and TRBJ1-2, with D hard to call. This TCR derives from a woman in her forties with acute COVID-19. CDR3 sequence: CASRSTTQYNYGYTF. The CDR3 DNA reads TGTGCCAGCAGGTCAACAACACAATATAACTATGGCTACACCTTC.